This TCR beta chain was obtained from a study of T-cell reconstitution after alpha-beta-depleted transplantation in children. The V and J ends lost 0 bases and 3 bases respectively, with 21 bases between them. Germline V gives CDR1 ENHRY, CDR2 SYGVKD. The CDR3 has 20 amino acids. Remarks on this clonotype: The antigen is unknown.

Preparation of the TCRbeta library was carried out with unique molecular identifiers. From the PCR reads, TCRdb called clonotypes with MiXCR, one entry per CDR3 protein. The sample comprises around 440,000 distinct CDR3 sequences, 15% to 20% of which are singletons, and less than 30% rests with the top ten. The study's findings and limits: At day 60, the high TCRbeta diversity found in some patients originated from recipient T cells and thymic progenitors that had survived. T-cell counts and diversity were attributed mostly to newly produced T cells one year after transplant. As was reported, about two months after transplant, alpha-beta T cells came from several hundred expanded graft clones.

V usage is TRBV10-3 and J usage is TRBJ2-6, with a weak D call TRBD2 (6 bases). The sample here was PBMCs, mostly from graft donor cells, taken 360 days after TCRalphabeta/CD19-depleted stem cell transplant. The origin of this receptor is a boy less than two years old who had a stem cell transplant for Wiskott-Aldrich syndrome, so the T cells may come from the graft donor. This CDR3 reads CAISESRPGALTFGANVLTF. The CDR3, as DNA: TGTGCCATCAGTGAGTCGAGACCGGGAGCCCTAACTTTTGGGGCCAACGTCCTGACTTTC.